This T cell receptor (beta chain) was retrieved from a study of blood T cell repertoires in COVID-19. As for the study in general: There were acute and convalescent COVID-19 samples, and they came from the United States, Italy and Spain.

Germline V lookup: CDR1 SGHAT, CDR2 FQNNGV. V lost 3 bases to trimming and J lost 0 bases, with 9 bases between them. There are 15 residues in the CDR3. Generated by immunoSEQ multiplex PCR, the TCRdb table keeps only in-frame clones and is missing some. Among approximately 94,000 clones listed, roughly 87% were seen once. This TCR was recovered from a man in his thirties or forties in a cohort sampled during active COVID-19. Sequenced sample: peripheral blood. The V call is TRBV11-2, the J call TRBJ1-3; D perhaps matches TRBD1 (6 bases). For the CDR3, the DNA is TGTGCCAGCAGCTTTGGACAGCACTCTGGAAACACCATATATTTT. Protein sequence: CASSFGQHSGNTIYF.